This is a list of T cell receptor beta chains from one sample in a study of cytomegalovirus exposure and HLA in healthy donors. Sequenced by immunoSEQ multiplex PCR; TCRdb stores in-frame clones only, minus some. Among some 140,000 clones listed, 87% were seen once. The source material was PBMCs. The receptors originated from a woman aged 25 to 39 in good health and CMV-seronegative. The CDR3 runs from the conserved cysteine through the conserved F or W. A D gene is named only where the DNA matches it firmly. Only some rows state a clone size, as once, few, many or a class for expanded clones.

V	size	J	D	CDR3	DNA
TRBV15	.	TRBJ1-6	TRBD1	CATSSSGTGGANAYNSPLHF	TGTGCCACCAGCAGTTCCGGGACAGGGGGCGCGAACGCCTATAATTCACCCCTCCACTTT
TRBV19	.	TRBJ1-3	.	CASSAVLAATIYF	TGTGCCAGTAGTGCCGTGTTGGCGGCCACCATATATTTT
TRBV11-1	.	TRBJ1-2	.	CASSPSEALGYTF	TGTGCCAGCAGCCCCTCGGAGGCGCTTGGCTACACCTTC
TRBV7-3	.	TRBJ2-1	.	CASSLRGRDSSYNEQFF	TGTGCCAGCAGCTTAAGGGGTCGGGATAGCTCCTACAATGAGCAGTTCTTC
TRBV27	.	TRBJ1-6	TRBD1	CASRPTGDGSPLHF	TGTGCCAGCAGACCCACAGGGGATGGTTCACCCCTCCACTTT
TRBV7-2	.	TRBJ1-1	.	CASSSTAPTEAFF	TGTGCCAGCAGCTCGACAGCGCCCACTGAAGCTTTCTTT
TRBV27	.	TRBJ2-3	TRBD2	CASSLSSGRTDTQYF	TGTGCCAGCAGTTTATCAAGCGGGAGGACAGATACGCAGTATTTT
TRBV7-2	.	TRBJ1-1	.	CASSQGASNTEAFF	TGTGCCAGCAGCCAAGGAGCATCGAACACTGAAGCTTTCTTT
TRBV7-2	.	TRBJ2-5	TRBD1	CASSGTGTQYF	TGTGCCAGCTCCGGGACAGGGACTCAGTACTTC
TRBV4-3	.	TRBJ1-1	TRBD1	CASSQATGWDTEAFF	TGCGCCAGCAGCCAAGCGACAGGGTGGGACACTGAAGCTTTCTTT
TRBV6-4	.	TRBJ1-1	.	CASRVYRDDTEAFF	TGTGCCAGCAGGGTGTACAGGGACGACACTGAAGCTTTCTTT
TRBV5-1	.	TRBJ1-1	TRBD1	CASSQGQGAWRTEAFF	TGCGCCAGCAGCCAAGGACAGGGGGCCTGGAGGACTGAAGCTTTCTTT
TRBV6-5	.	TRBJ2-2	TRBD1	CASSRRTGRIGELFF	TGTGCCAGCAGCCGTAGGACAGGGAGGATCGGGGAGCTGTTTTTT
TRBV4-1	few	TRBJ1-3	TRBD1	CASSQPRDSGNTIYF	TGCGCCAGCAGCCAACCTAGGGACAGTGGAAACACCATATATTTT
TRBV29-1	.	TRBJ2-1	TRBD1	CSGRDSYNEQFF	TGCAGCGGCCGGGACAGCTACAATGAGCAGTTCTTC
TRBV6-5	.	TRBJ2-7	.	CASSPYLGRQSYF	TGTGCCAGCAGCCCCTACTTGGGCCGTCAGTCGTACTTC
TRBV19	.	TRBJ2-2	.	CASSTGWELFF	TGTGCCAGTAGTACAGGTTGGGAGCTGTTTTTT
TRBV29-1	.	TRBJ2-1	.	CSAYRQISYNEQFF	TGCAGCGCATACAGGCAAATTTCCTACAATGAGCAGTTCTTC
TRBV18	.	TRBJ1-5	.	CASSPIRDNQPQHF	TGTGCCAGCTCACCAATCAGGGATAATCAGCCCCAGCATTTT
TRBV5-6	.	TRBJ1-6	TRBD1	CASRGFRDRTNSPLHF	TGTGCCAGCAGGGGATTCCGGGACAGGACCAATTCACCCCTCCACTTT
TRBV6-4	.	TRBJ1-5	TRBD1	CASGGQGAGQPQHF	TGTGCCAGCGGGGGACAGGGGGCCGGTCAGCCCCAGCATTTT
TRBV7-6	few	TRBJ2-1	.	CASSLAGGVNEQFF	TGTGCCAGCAGCTTAGCGGGAGGAGTGAATGAGCAGTTCTTC
TRBV19	.	TRBJ2-5	.	CASSIGGRETQYF	TGTGCCAGTAGTATCGGAGGTAGGGAGACCCAGTACTTC
TRBV30	.	TRBJ2-7	TRBD2	CAWRGSPGGGTTYEQYF	TGTGCCTGGAGAGGGTCCCCAGGCGGGGGAACCACCTACGAGCAGTACTTC
TRBV5-8	.	TRBJ2-7	.	CASSLEPDRLYEQYF	TGTGCCAGCAGCTTGGAACCGGACAGACTCTACGAGCAGTACTTC
TRBV30	.	TRBJ1-1	.	CAWSLGGGMNTEAFF	TGTGCCTGGAGCTTGGGTGGAGGGATGAACACTGAAGCTTTCTTT
TRBV5-1	.	TRBJ1-1	TRBD1	CASSSGQPNTEAFF	TGCGCCAGCAGCTCGGGACAGCCGAACACTGAAGCTTTCTTT
TRBV5-8	.	TRBJ2-7	.	CASSASYEQYF	TGTGCCAGCAGCGCTAGCTACGAGCAGTACTTC
TRBV2	.	TRBJ1-2	.	CASSGDRGGIGYTF	TGTGCCAGCAGTGGGGATAGGGGCGGTATCGGCTACACCTTC
TRBV5-1	.	TRBJ2-2	.	CASSFGASNTGELFF	TGCGCCAGCAGCTTTGGGGCCAGCAACACCGGGGAGCTGTTTTTT
TRBV4-2	.	TRBJ2-7	.	CASSQEMGGPYEQYF	TGTGCCAGCAGCCAAGAGATGGGGGGGCCCTACGAGCAGTACTTC
TRBV5-6	.	TRBJ2-5	.	CASSWQRVVATQYF	TGTGCCAGCAGCTGGCAGCGGGTTGTTGCGACCCAGTACTTC
TRBV5-4	few	TRBJ1-4	TRBD1	CASSRQGSSEKLFF	TGTGCCAGCAGTCGACAGGGGTCCAGTGAAAAACTGTTTTTT
TRBV10-3	.	TRBJ2-5	.	CAISADFGGGEGETQYF	TGTGCCATCAGTGCCGATTTCGGTGGCGGGGAAGGGGAGACCCAGTACTTC
TRBV28	.	TRBJ2-1	TRBD1	CASTSAQGAYNEQFF	TGTGCCAGCACCTCGGCGCAGGGGGCATACAATGAGCAGTTCTTC
TRBV7-9	.	TRBJ2-7	.	CASSLVGTQILYEQYF	TGTGCCAGCAGCTTAGTTGGCACCCAGATCCTTTACGAGCAGTACTTC
TRBV7-8	.	TRBJ1-1	.	CASSSRVGLNTEAFF	TGTGCCAGCAGCTCCAGGGTGGGTTTGAACACTGAAGCTTTCTTT
TRBV4-2	.	TRBJ2-1	.	CASSSLGVAYEQFF	TGTGCCAGCAGCTCCCTGGGAGTAGCCTATGAGCAGTTCTTC